One and the same sample provided the 26 T cell receptor beta chains below, sequenced in a study of T cells in localized non-small cell lung cancer (TCRdb year 2020). Libraries were built with the immunoSEQ multiplex PCR assay. As stored in TCRdb, this immuneACCESS dataset retains in-frame rearrangements with V and J assigned. A fraction of the clones does not appear; measured against another copy, unresolved V genes explain less than half of the discrepancy, and the remainder lacks a known reason. Here the sample has fewer than 100,000 clones; approximately 88% occur a single time. The leading ten clones occupy about 15% of the sample. Sequenced here: peripheral blood, sampled before any cancer treatment. The origin of the receptors is a man aged 40-75 years with stage I squamous cell lung carcinoma.

V and J are TRBV6-5 and TRBJ2-1; no reliable D call. CDR1 and CDR2 from the germline V gene are MNHEY and SVGAGI. Deletions cut 2 bases from V and 3 bases from J, with 8 bases between. The CDR3 spans 14 residues. The CDR3 DNA reads as TGTGCCAGCAGTTACGGCAAGGGCTACAATGAGCAGTTCTTC. This sequence encodes CASSYGKGYNEQFF.

The genes are TRBV27 and TRBJ2-5, with a possible D match to TRBD2 (6 bases). Germline CDR1 and CDR2: MNHEY and SMNVEV (reference sequence). V was trimmed by 4 bases and J by 1 base, leaving 7 bases between them. The CDR3 is 13 amino acids. The CDR3: CASSWRGQETQYF. The CDR3 DNA reads TGTGCCAGCAGTTGGCGGGGCCAAGAGACCCAGTACTTC.

The chain recombines TRBV6-1 with TRBJ2-5; 9 bases line up with TRBD1. This CDR3 region has 12 residues. Per the germline V gene, CDR1 is MNHNS and CDR2 is SASEGT. With 7 bases clipped from V and 6 bases from J, the junction kept 3 bases outside the gene matches. The CDR3 nucleotides are TGTGCCAGCAAGACAGGGGGAAAGACCCAGTACTTC. Its protein product is CASKTGGKTQYF.

V is TRBV9 and J is TRBJ1-2; 8 bases agree with TRBD1. This CDR3 is built from 12 residues. The V and J ends lost 5 bases and 5 bases, in that order; junction bases with no gene match: 2. Looked up from germline, CDR1 is SGDLS and CDR2 is YYNGEE. The CDR3 here is CASRDRVYGYTF. The CDR3 nucleotides are TGTGCCAGCAGGGACAGGGTGTATGGCTACACCTTC.

The genes are TRBV28 and TRBJ2-7; the match to TRBD2 covers 9 bases. The J segment lost 3 bases and the V segment lost 4 bases, leaving 4 bases of the junction unmatched. This CDR3 region has 14 residues. Germline V gene sequence: CDR1 MDHEN, CDR2 SYDVKM. CDR3 DNA sequence: TGTGCCAGCAGTTCAGCGGGGGGAGACTACGAGCAGTACTTC. Amino acid sequence: CASSSAGGDYEQYF.

The J gene is TRBJ1-2, the V gene TRBV2; TRBD1 matches 7 bases. The CDR3 loop spans 12 amino acids. Germline V gives CDR1 SNHLY, CDR2 FYNNEI. V shed 7 bases and J 8 bases; nucleotides not matched to a gene: 7. CDR3 DNA: TGTGCCAGCACTCCCGAACAGGGGGGCTACACCTTC. This gives the protein CASTPEQGGYTF.

This chain links TRBV19 with TRBJ2-7; D perhaps matches TRBD2 (7 bases). The germline V gene has CDR1 LNHDA and CDR2 SQIVND (reference sequence). V shed 5 bases and J shed 2 bases, with 19 bases lying between them. The CDR3 has 16 amino acids. The CDR3 sequence is CASSPLGGGDTYEQYF. In DNA form, the CDR3 reads TGTGCCAGTAGTCCCCTAGGTGGGGGGGACACCTACGAGCAGTACTTC.

The chain links TRBV5-4 to TRBJ2-7; possibly TRBD2 for D (7 bases). Germline V gene data show CDR1 as SGHNT and CDR2 as YYREEE (reference sequence). This CDR3 contains 14 residues. V dropped 1 base and J dropped 5 bases, with 13 bases sitting between them. The CDR3 loop is CASSLRGAPNEQYF. CDR3 sequence (DNA): TGTGCCAGCAGCTTGCGGGGGGCTCCTAACGAGCAGTACTTC.

The V gene is TRBV7-8, the J gene TRBJ1-2; tentative D call: TRBD1 (6 bases). V lost 0 bases, J lost 10 bases, and 12 bases lay in between. CDR1 and CDR2 (germline): SGHVS, FQNEAQ. The CDR3 has 13 amino acids. CDR3 amino acids: CASSLAIGGDYTF. CDR3 DNA: TGTGCCAGCAGCTTAGCTATAGGGGGGGACTACACCTTC.

The rearrangement joins TRBV28 to TRBJ1-2, with D perhaps matching TRBD1 (5 bases). V lost 6 bases to trimming and J lost 1 base, with 9 bases between them. CDR1 is MDHEN, CDR2 SYDVKM, per germline. The CDR3 extends over 13 amino acids. CDR3 region: CASSGAVNYGYTF. CDR3 bases: TGTGCCAGCAGCGGGGCCGTTAACTATGGCTACACCTTC.

The CDR3 loop reads CASTSSGTAYGYTF. CDR3 nucleotides: TGTGCCAGCACCAGTTCAGGGACAGCCTATGGCTACACCTTC. The chain recombines TRBV2 with TRBJ1-2, with 7 positions matching TRBD1. Germline CDR1 SNHLY, CDR2 FYNNEI. The J segment lost 4 bases and the V segment lost 7 bases, leaving 9 bases of the junction unmatched. CDR3 length: 14 amino acids.

The CDR3 here is CASSETLRGFGNTIYF. The CDR3 DNA reads as TGTGCCAGCAGTGAAACACTTCGGGGATTCGGAAACACCATATATTTT. This sequence joins TRBV25-1 and TRBJ1-3; D is uncertain. The germline CDR1 and CDR2 sequences are MGHDK and SYGVNS. The germline V and J ends were trimmed by 2 bases and 4 bases, with 15 bases remaining between them. The CDR3 has 16 amino acids.

The chain joins TRBV6-5 to TRBJ1-2, with 11 bases lining up with TRBD1. This CDR3 region has 16 residues. After removal of 2 bases from V and 2 bases from J, the junction contained 4 bases not matched to a gene. Germline lookup yields CDR1 MNHEY and CDR2 SVGAGI. The CDR3 DNA reads TGTGCCAGCAGTTACGCCGGGACAGGGGGGAACTATGGCTACACCTTC. It translates to CASSYAGTGGNYGYTF.

The chain couples TRBV2 to TRBJ1-1; D gene uncertain. Looked up from germline, CDR1 is SNHLY and CDR2 is FYNNEI. The CDR3 loop spans 13 amino acids. V was clipped by 7 bases and J by 3 bases, with 12 bases between them. Here the CDR3 reads CASMIDLYTEAFF. DNA of the CDR3: TGTGCCAGCATGATAGATTTATACACTGAAGCTTTCTTT.

The chain joins TRBV4-1 to TRBJ2-7; the D is unclear. The germline V gene has CDR1 MGHRA and CDR2 YSYEKL. This CDR3 is 16 amino acids long. Trimming took 5 bases from V and 0 from J, leaving 17 bases between them. The CDR3 region is CASSSNILGGSYEQYF. CDR3 DNA: TGCGCCAGCAGCTCAAACATTCTGGGCGGCTCCTACGAGCAGTACTTC.

J is TRBJ1-2 and V is TRBV5-6, with D perhaps matching TRBD1 (5 bases). CDR3 length equals 17 residues. Germline V gene sequence: CDR1 SGHDT, CDR2 YYEEEE. V was cut by 6 bases and J by 2 bases, with 23 bases left in between. CDR3 bases: TGTGCCAGCACCCTGGGAGGCGGGGGAATCGCGAACTATGGCTACACCTTC. It yields the protein CASTLGGGGIANYGYTF.

V and J are TRBV10-3 and TRBJ1-2, with TRBD1 matching 8 bases. Germline CDR1 reads ENHRY; CDR2 reads SYGVKD. Trimming removed 6 bases from V and 4 bases from J; junction bases left unmatched: 10. This CDR3 is 15 amino acids long. The CDR3 DNA sequence: TGTGCCATCAGCTCCCCGGGACAGGCTAGCTATGGCTACACCTTC. Its translation: CAISSPGQASYGYTF.

This chain links TRBV5-1 with TRBJ2-2; D possibly corresponds to TRBD2 (6 bases). V lost 6 bases and J 2 bases, leaving 14 bases between the germline ends. The germline CDR1 and CDR2 sequences are SGHRS and YFSETQ. This CDR3 is 15 amino acids long. CDR3 amino acids: CASTLTSPNTGELFF. The DNA of the CDR3 is TGCGCCAGCACCCTAACTAGCCCCAACACCGGGGAGCTGTTTTTT. The full variable domain, in which reference TRBV5-1 and TRBJ2-2 provide the parts outside the CDR3, is KAGVTQTPRYLIKTRGQQVTLSCSPISGHRSVSWYQQTPGQGLQFLFEYFSETQRNKGNFPGRFSGRQFSNSRSEMNVSTLELGDSALYLCASTLTSPNTGELFFGEGSRLTVL.

The chain combines TRBV6-5 with TRBJ1-6, with D perhaps TRBD1 (5 bases). This CDR3 spans 15 amino acids. V was cut by 2 bases and J by 7 bases, with 12 bases left in between. Germline V CDR1 and CDR2: MNHEY, SVGAGI. CDR3 bases: TGTGCCAGCAGTTACCTGGCAGGGAGGAATTCACCCCTCCACTTT. Residues: CASSYLAGRNSPLHF.

V usage is TRBV27 and J usage is TRBJ1-5, with D maybe TRBD1 (6 bases). Per the germline V gene, CDR1 is MNHEY and CDR2 is SMNVEV (reference sequence). V lost 4 bases, J lost 2 bases, and 15 bases lay in between. The CDR3 loop spans 16 amino acids. The CDR3 is CASSSMTRGGNQPQHF. In nucleotides, the CDR3 is TGTGCCAGCAGTTCGATGACCAGGGGTGGCAATCAGCCCCAGCATTTT.

This sequence joins TRBV9 and TRBJ2-2, with D perhaps matching TRBD2 (6 bases). The CDR3 runs to 13 residues. The V end was cut by 4 bases, the J end by 7 bases, with 11 bases between. From germline, CDR1 is SGDLS and CDR2 YYNGEE. The CDR3 DNA follows: TGTGCCAGCAGCCTCGGGGGTAACGGGGAGCTGTTTTTT. It encodes CASSLGGNGELFF.

In its sample, this clone was seen once. V and J are TRBV2 and TRBJ2-1; maybe TRBD2 (6 bases). Between the trimmed V and J ends, which lost 8 bases and 15 bases, there was a span of 14 bases. The V gene's germline CDR1 is SNHLY and CDR2 FYNNEI. The length of the CDR3 is 10 residues. The CDR3 loop reads CASGGTDPFF. The CDR3 DNA is TGTGCCAGCGGGGGGACGGACCCGTTCTTC.

This clone appeared a single time. The rearrangement joins TRBV18 to TRBJ1-1; 7 bases line up with TRBD1. The CDR3 is made up of 14 amino acids. V dropped 6 bases and J dropped 1; count of bases not matched to a gene: 5. From germline, CDR1 is KGHSH and CDR2 LQKENI. DNA of the CDR3: TGTGCCAGCTCTGCACAGGGGAGGAACACTGAAGCTTTCTTT. Protein: CASSAQGRNTEAFF.

This chain joins TRBV7-2 and TRBJ2-3; the D gene is possibly TRBD1 (6 bases). Trimming removed 1 base at V and 4 bases at J, with 12 bases between. This CDR3 spans 15 amino acids. Germline loops: CDR1 SGHTA, CDR2 FQGNSA. The CDR3 sequence: CASSLVGQTSDTQYF. The DNA for the CDR3 is TGTGCCAGCAGCTTAGTAGGACAGACTTCAGATACGCAGTATTTT.

This chain connects TRBV10-3 to TRBJ1-1; D is unclear. Germline loops: CDR1 ENHRY, CDR2 SYGVKD. With 3 bases removed from V and 1 base from J, the gap between germline ends came to 6 bases. The CDR3 runs 13 residues. The CDR3 DNA sequence: TGTGCCATCAGTGACTTCCCGAACACTGAAGCTTTCTTT. Amino acids: CAISDFPNTEAFF.

V and J are TRBV20-1 and TRBJ1-1; D is ambiguous. V dropped 5 bases and J dropped 8 bases, with 12 bases sitting between them. Per the germline V gene, CDR1 is DFQATT and CDR2 is SNEGSKA (reference sequence). This CDR3 comprises 11 residues. The DNA of the CDR3 is TGCAGTGCTTTTGACAATCCCGAAGCTTTCTTT. This encodes CSAFDNPEAFF.